Included here is one T cell receptor (beta chain) sequence, with context. Its target is not known. The sample is drawn from a study of T-cell reconstitution after alpha-beta-depleted transplantation in children. Study conclusions and caveats: A year post-transplant, T-cell counts and diversity derived mostly from newly produced T cells. For some patients, TCRbeta diversity was high at day 60 because of recipient T cells and thymic progenitors that survived.

TCRbeta library construction was performed incorporating unique molecular identifiers. Using its own MiXCR run on the PCR reads, TCRdb lists one record per CDR3 protein. The sample carries 300,000 to 350,000 distinct CDR3 sequences, approximately 23% recorded once. This receptor was identified in a male patient between 5 and 17 years old who had a stem cell transplant for acute lymphoblastic leukemia, so the T cells may come from the graft donor. The sample consisted of PBMCs, mostly from graft donor cells, taken 180 days after TCRalphabeta/CD19-depleted stem cell transplant.

CDR3 DNA: TGCAGTGCTATGCCTACAGGGTCTAGATCCTATAATTCACCCCTCCACTTT. Its protein is CSAMPTGSRSYNSPLHF. The chain joins TRBV20-1 to TRBJ1-6; weak D call: TRBD1 (6 bases). Trimming cost V 4 bases and J 1 base, with 17 bases left between them. The CDR3 has 17 amino acids. Germline V gene lookup returns CDR1 DFQATT and CDR2 SNEGSKA (reference sequence).